This record looks at one T cell receptor (beta chain) sequence and its context. Germline V gene lookup returns CDR1 SNHLY and CDR2 FYNNEI. The CDR3 loop spans 12 amino acids. Trimming cost V 6 bases and J 2 bases, with 7 bases left between them. The sample is drawn from a study of T cell changes during pregnancy in multiple sclerosis. TCRdb keeps only in-frame clones here, not all; method: immunoSEQ multiplex PCR. The sample shows some 68,000 clones, about 89% of them seen only once. The receptor comes from a female donor with multiple sclerosis, enrolled in a pregnancy study. Material: peripheral blood, obtained in the second trimester of pregnancy. The chain employs TRBV2 and TRBJ2-5; D is unclear. CDR3 region: CASSFLQETQYF. The CDR3 DNA is TGTGCCAGCAGCTTCTTGCAAGAGACCCAGTACTTC.